Described below is a single T cell receptor (beta chain) sequence and its context. Its antigen is not known. Just one base apart from a much larger clone, this may be a read error. A J-beta primer mix and a sample-barcoded 5' primer were used in a second PCR of about 6 to 12 cycles. MiXCR, run by TCRdb on the 5' RACE reads, gives a single entry per CDR3 protein. Here the sample spans about 690,000 distinct CDR3 sequences, around 38% being singletons. The sample comes from a study of blood T cells in healthy people across ages. Study background: The capture of about one barcoded beta molecule per two T cells was achieved by template switching. Study outcomes and limitations: Diversity figures derived from one million T cells were judged to underestimate the true value. Diversity of TCR beta correlated strongly with naive T cell percentage.

V lost 6 bases and J lost 2, with 11 bases in between. From germline, CDR1 is SQVTM and CDR2 ANQGSEA. The CDR3 is 14 amino acids. It was roughly 10 milliliters of peripheral blood that were drawn from each donor. V is TRBV29-1 and J is TRBJ2-6; D is unresolved. The receptor was isolated from a man of 80 years or more in good health. The material sequenced was blood. The CDR3 region is CSVPPLPGANVLTF. CDR3 nucleotides: TGCAGCGTCCCTCCCCTCCCTGGGGCCAACGTCCTGACTTTC.